This T cell receptor beta chain was captured in a study of Tregs in tolerant kidney transplant recipients. The V end lost 0 bases, the J end lost 6 bases, and 12 bases lay between the germline ends. The CDR3 is 16 residues long. Germline CDR1 is SGHTA and CDR2 is FQGTGA. Produced via immunoSEQ multiplex PCR; TCRdb's table is partial and in-frame only. The data show under 90,000 clones, with over 75% seen just once and more than 1.5% held by the top ten. About this clone itself: Its matching antigen is unknown.

Study conclusions and caveats: For some patients, primers changed over time, blocking nucleotide-level comparison. In tolerant patients, donor-specific Tregs outgrew total Tregs, suggesting antigen-driven expansion. Biological reproducibility was not directly addressed, but technical replication error appeared minimal.

Related graft donors supplied nonmyeloablative bone marrow transplants, and mixed chimerism was transient. The chain has TRBV7-3 and TRBJ1-6; maybe TRBD1 (6 bases). The source material was CD4+ T cells from blood (PBMCs), sampled 24 months after the transplant. This receptor was identified in a human patient who received a combined kidney and bone marrow transplant. A share of the T cells may be of graft donor origin. CDR3: CASSLTGWDINSPLHF. The DNA of the CDR3 is TGTGCCAGCAGCTTAACGGGATGGGACATTAATTCACCCCTCCACTTT.